This TCR beta chain was documented in a study of identical twins (dated by TCRdb to the mid-2010s). The study in broad terms: To test whether fetal clonotypes persist, the study used deep sequencing on TCR alpha and beta repertoires from monozygotic twins, unrelated adults of various ages, and cord blood. To rule out contamination, the twin experiments were replicated at different times with different library preparation protocols.

The germline V gene (reference sequence) sets CDR1 to LNHNV and CDR2 to YYDKDF. Relative to germline, V is missing 1 base and J is missing 4 bases, with 7 bases of the junction outside any gene match. Spanning cysteine to phenylalanine, the CDR3 consists of 16 amino acids. CDR3 DNA only is kept here, 48 bases in frame from base 1. A remark on this clonotype: This clone's antigen is unknown. Base qualities are not at hand, and no much larger clone is one base apart.

Every donor in the study was a healthy Caucasian. The twin cohort consisted of three pairs of female monozygotic twins, all aged roughly 18 to 29 years. Positive isolation kits from Invitrogen were used to isolate CD4+ and CD8+ T cell populations. The library was prepared using 5' RACE. Sequencing was carried out with an Illumina HiSeq 2000. Template switching introduced a universal primer binding site; the final cDNA contained a unique molecular identifier, enabling accurate counting of TCR cDNA molecules. First-strand cDNA for TCR alpha and beta chains was synthesized from specific primers in the conserved constant-segment region. To control for contamination, each cDNA library was double barcoded with a SMART-Mk sample barcode plus Illumina barcodes. TruSeq adapter sequences and Illumina sample barcodes were added in two successive PCR steps. The Illumina HiSeq platform was used with custom primers to sequence TCR alpha and beta cDNA libraries. In the authors' own workflow: MiGEC processed the raw reads to extract unique molecular identifiers, while MiXCR was used to determine the CDR3 positions. Recombination models were inferred per individual with the repgenHMM and IGoR tools using an EM algorithm. Shared clonotypes were analyzed with the tcR package in R, and sharing was normalized by the product of cloneset sizes. Out-of-frame nonproductive sequences were analyzed to study raw recombination free of thymic and clonal selection effects. TCRdb cleaned the public reads at Q25 with fastp, built clones with MiXCR and kept in-frame beta chains. Identical CDR3 proteins give one entry, which carries the most common genes and DNA. What appears here as the V and J calls and clone size reflects TCRdb's work, not the paper's. This sample is represented by about 250,000 distinct CDR3 sequences; 6% to 8.5% of them were singletons. 5.4% of the sample is in the top ten clones.

Paper-wide results and their limitations: Zero-insertion analyses could be partly confounded by invariant T cells such as MAIT and iNKT, although diverse VJ usage argued against such confounding for most clonotypes. Because the same donors could not be followed over many years, conclusions were based on cross-sectional statistical analysis. Excess twin sharing in beta out-of-frame sequences was weaker because fewer shared sequences lowered the signal-to-noise ratio. Fewer insertions were carried by abundant cord blood beta clonotypes, a similar but weaker trend appeared in young adult naive repertoires, and no such trend appeared in memory repertoires. Compared with coincidental sharing between unrelated individuals, out-of-frame TCR alpha sequences shared between twins showed an excess of sequences with low generation probability. In monozygotic twins, recombination models systematically underestimated out-of-frame TCR alpha sharing, but the models matched the sharing seen between unrelated individuals.

A further study also used this sample, focusing on yellow fever vaccine responses in identical twins. The other study reports the following: According to the authors, in identical twins the way T cells responded to vaccination appeared partly convergent and partly personalized. In identical twins, the study followed T cell clones that responded to the vaccine with precision.

This clonotype was sampled from a woman under 30 in good health. The sequence joins TRBV15 to TRBJ1-2, with 9 bases in between that match TRBD1. Source material: CD8+ T cells sorted from blood. The CDR3 region reads CATSRVGTGSFYGYTF. The nucleotide sequence is TGTGCCACCAGCAGAGTCGGGACAGGGTCGTTCTATGGCTACACCTTC.